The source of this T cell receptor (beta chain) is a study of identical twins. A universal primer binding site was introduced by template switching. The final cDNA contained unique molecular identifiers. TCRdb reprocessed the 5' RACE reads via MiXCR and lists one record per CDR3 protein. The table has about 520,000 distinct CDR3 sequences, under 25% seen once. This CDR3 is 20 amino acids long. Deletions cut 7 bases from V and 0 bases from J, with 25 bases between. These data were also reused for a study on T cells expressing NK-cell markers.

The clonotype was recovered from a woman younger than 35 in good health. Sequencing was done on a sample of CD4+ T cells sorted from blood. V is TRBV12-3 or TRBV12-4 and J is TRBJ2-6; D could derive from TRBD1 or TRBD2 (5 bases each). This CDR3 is CASTYWDGRTKSSGANVLTF. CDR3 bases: TGTGCCAGCACCTATTGGGACGGACGAACCAAGAGCTCTGGGGCCAACGTCCTGACTTTC.